This T cell receptor beta chain was sequenced for a study of T cells after yellow fever vaccination. This clonotype was recorded at least ten times. The germline V gene encodes CDR1 MNHEY and CDR2 SVGAGI. The CDR3 totals 14 residues. V gave up 4 bases and J gave up 1 base, with 8 bases separating them. TCRdb fed the 5' RACE reads into MiXCR, producing one record per CDR3 protein. The repertoire has approximately 110,000 distinct CDR3 sequences, more than 7.5% of them found once; the top ten carry 25%. The V gene is TRBV6-5, the J gene TRBJ2-1; D tentatively fits TRBD1 or TRBD2 (5 bases each). The clonotype was recovered from a man aged 25-45 years who received the YFV17D yellow fever vaccine. The sample was CD8+ T cells sorted from PBMCs, taken 45 days after the yellow fever booster vaccination. This chain's CDR3 is CASSSGASYNEQFF. Written as DNA, the CDR3 is TGTGCCAGCAGTTCCGGGGCGTCCTACAATGAGCAGTTCTTC.